This T cell receptor beta chain came from a study of blood T cell repertoires in COVID-19. Overall study context: Italy, Spain and the United States were the sources of the convalescent and acute COVID-19 samples.

This CDR3 is built from 13 residues. V lost 5 bases and J lost 5, with 13 bases in between. Germline-derived CDR1 and CDR2 are LNHDA and SQIVND (reference sequence). Original data processing: Nucleated cell number was recorded as an estimate derived from reference gene primer amplification. Using immunoSEQ multiplex PCR, the repertoire was profiled, and TCRdb retains in-frame clones only, with some absent. For V, J and clone size, that table is used; D and trimming come from the DNA. The sample shows around 70,000 clones, roughly 80% of them seen only once. This TCR derives from a woman aged 80 or over with active or convalescent COVID-19. The sample taken for sequencing was peripheral blood. The chain recombines TRBV19 with TRBJ2-7; D may be TRBD2 (5 bases). This chain's CDR3 is CASSLRYGNEQYF. CDR3 nucleotide sequence: TGTGCCAGTAGTCTCCGTTACGGGAACGAGCAGTACTTC.